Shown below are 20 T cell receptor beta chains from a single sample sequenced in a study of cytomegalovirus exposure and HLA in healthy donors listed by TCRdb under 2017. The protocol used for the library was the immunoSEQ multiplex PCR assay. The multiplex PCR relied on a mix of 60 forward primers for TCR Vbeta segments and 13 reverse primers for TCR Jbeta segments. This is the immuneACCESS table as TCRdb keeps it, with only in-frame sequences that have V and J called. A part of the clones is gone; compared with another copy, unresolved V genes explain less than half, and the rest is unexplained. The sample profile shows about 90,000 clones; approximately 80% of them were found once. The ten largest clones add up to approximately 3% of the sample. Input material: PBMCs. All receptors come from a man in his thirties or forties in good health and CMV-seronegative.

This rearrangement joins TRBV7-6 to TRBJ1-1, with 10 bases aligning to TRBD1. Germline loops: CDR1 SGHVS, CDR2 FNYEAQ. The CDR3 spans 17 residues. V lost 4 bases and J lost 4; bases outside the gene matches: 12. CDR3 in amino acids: CASSSAWGQGTFTEAFF. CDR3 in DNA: TGTGCCAGCAGCTCGGCCTGGGGACAGGGGACTTTCACTGAAGCTTTCTTT.

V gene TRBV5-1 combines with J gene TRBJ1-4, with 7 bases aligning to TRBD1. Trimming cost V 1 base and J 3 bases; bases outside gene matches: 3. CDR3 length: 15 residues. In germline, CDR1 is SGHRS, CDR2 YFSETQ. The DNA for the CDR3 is TGCGCCAGCAGCTTGACAGGGGACGCTAATGAAAAACTGTTTTTT. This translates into CASSLTGDANEKLFF.

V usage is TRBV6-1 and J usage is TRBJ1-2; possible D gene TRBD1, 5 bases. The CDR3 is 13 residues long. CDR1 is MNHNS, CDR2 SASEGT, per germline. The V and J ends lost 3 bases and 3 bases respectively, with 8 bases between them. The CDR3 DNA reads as TGTGCCAGCAGTGAGGACACCTACTATGGCTACACCTTC. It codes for CASSEDTYYGYTF.

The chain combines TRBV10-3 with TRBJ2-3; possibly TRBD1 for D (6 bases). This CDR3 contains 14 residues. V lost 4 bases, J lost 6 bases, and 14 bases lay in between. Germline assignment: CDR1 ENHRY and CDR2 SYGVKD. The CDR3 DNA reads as TGTGCCATCAGTGCGGACAGCCCACAGGATACGCAGTATTTT. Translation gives CAISADSPQDTQYF.

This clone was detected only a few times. The CDR3 loop is CASKASYTEAFF. DNA for the CDR3: TGCGCCAGCAAAGCTTCGTACACTGAAGCTTTCTTT. The genes are TRBV5-1 and TRBJ1-1; D remains unclear. Trimming left V 6 bases short and J 3 bases short, with 9 bases between. The CDR3 is 12 amino acids. Germline values: CDR1 SGHRS, CDR2 YFSETQ.

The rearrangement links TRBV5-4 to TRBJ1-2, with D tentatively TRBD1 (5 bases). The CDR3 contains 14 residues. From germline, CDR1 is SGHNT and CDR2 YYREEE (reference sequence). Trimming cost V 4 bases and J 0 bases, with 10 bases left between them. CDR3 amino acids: CASSPGTSNYGYTF. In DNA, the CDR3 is TGTGCCAGCAGCCCGGGGACTTCTAACTATGGCTACACCTTC.

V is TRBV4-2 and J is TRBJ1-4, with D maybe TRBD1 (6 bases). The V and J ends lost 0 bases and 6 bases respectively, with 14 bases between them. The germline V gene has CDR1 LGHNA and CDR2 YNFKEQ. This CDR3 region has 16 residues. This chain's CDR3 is CASSQEVRGRDEKLFF. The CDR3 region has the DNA TGTGCCAGCAGCCAAGAGGTCAGGGGAAGGGATGAAAAACTGTTTTTT.

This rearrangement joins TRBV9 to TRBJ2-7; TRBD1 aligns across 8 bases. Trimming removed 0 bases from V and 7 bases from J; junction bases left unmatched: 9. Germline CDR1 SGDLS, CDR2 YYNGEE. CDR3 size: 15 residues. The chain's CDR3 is CASSVEGQGAREQYF. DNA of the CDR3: TGTGCCAGCAGCGTAGAAGGGCAGGGGGCTCGGGAGCAGTACTTC.

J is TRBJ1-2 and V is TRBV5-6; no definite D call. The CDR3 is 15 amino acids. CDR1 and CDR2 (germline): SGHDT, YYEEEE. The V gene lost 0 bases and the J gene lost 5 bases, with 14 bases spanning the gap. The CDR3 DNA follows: TGTGCCAGCAGCTTGGAAGTCCGACACATTTATGGCTACACCTTC. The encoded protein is CASSLEVRHIYGYTF. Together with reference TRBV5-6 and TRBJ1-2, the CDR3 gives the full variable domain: DAGVTQSPTHLIKTRGQQVTLRCSPKSGHDTVSWYQQALGQGPQFIFQYYEEEERQRGNFPDRFSGHQFPNYSSELNVNALLLGDSALYLCASSLEVRHIYGYTFGSGTRLTVV.

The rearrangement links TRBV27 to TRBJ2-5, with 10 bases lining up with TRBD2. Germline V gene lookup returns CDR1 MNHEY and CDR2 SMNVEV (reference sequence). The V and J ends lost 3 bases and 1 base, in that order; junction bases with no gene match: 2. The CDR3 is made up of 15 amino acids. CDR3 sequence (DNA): TGTGCCAGCAGTTTCCAGCGGGGGGGCCAAGAGACCCAGTACTTC. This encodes CASSFQRGGQETQYF.

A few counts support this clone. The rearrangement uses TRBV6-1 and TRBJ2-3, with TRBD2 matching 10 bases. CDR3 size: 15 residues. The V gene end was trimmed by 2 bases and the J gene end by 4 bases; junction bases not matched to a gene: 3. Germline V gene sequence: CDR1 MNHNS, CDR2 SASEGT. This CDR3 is CASSEKSGGADTQYF. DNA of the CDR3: TGTGCCAGCAGTGAAAAAAGCGGGGGGGCAGATACGCAGTATTTT.

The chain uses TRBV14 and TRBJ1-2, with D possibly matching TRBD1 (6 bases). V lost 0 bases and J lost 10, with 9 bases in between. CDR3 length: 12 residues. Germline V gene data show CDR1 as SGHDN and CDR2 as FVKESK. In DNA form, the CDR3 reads TGTGCCAGCAGCCAAGAGGGACACTCCTACACCTTC. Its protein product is CASSQEGHSYTF.

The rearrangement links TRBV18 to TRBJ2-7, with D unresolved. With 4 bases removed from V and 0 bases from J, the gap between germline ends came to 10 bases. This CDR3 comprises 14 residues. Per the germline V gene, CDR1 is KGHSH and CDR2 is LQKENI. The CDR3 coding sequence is TGTGCCAGCTCACGGTCAGAAAGCTCCTACGAGCAGTACTTC. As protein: CASSRSESSYEQYF.

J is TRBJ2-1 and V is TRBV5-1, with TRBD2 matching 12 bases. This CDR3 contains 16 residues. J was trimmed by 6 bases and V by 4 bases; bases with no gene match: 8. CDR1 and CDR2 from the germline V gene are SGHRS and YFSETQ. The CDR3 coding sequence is TGCGCCAGCAGCGCCTTACTAGCGGGGGGATCCAATGAGCAGTTCTTC. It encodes CASSALLAGGSNEQFF.

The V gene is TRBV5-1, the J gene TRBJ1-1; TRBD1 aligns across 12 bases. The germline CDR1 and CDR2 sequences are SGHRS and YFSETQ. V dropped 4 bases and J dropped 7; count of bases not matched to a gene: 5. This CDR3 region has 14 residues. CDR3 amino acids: CASSKGTGGLEAFF. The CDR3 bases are TGCGCCAGCAGCAAAGGGACAGGGGGCCTTGAAGCTTTCTTT. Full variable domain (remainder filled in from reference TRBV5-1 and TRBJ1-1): KAGVTQTPRYLIKTRGQQVTLSCSPISGHRSVSWYQQTPGQGLQFLFEYFSETQRNKGNFPGRFSGRQFSNSRSEMNVSTLELGDSALYLCASSKGTGGLEAFFGQGTRLTVV.

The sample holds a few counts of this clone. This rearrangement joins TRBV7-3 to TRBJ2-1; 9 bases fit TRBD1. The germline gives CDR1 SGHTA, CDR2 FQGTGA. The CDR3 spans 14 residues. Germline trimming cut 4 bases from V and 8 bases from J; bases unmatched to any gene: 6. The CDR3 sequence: CASSSTGGNDEQFF. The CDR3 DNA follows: TGTGCCAGCAGCTCGACAGGGGGTAACGATGAGCAGTTCTTC.

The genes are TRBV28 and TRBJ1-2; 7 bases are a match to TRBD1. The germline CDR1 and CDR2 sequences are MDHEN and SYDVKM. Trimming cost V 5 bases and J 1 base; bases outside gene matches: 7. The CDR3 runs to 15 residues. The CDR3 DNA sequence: TGTGCCAGCAGTCCGCGACAGGGTGGTAACTATGGCTACACCTTC. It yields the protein CASSPRQGGNYGYTF.

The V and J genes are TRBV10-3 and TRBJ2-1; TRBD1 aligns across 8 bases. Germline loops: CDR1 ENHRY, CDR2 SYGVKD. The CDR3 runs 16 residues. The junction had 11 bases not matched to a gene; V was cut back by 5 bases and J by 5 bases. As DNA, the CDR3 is TGTGCCATCAGTAGCCGATCGGGACAGGCCCACAATGAGCAGTTCTTC. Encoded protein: CAISSRSGQAHNEQFF.

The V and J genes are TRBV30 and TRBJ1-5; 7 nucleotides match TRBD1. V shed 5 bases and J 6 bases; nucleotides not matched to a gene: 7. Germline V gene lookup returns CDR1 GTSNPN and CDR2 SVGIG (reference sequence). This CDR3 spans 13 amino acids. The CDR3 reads CAWGVRGLQPQHF. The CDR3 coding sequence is TGTGCCTGGGGGGTAAGGGGGCTTCAGCCCCAGCATTTT.

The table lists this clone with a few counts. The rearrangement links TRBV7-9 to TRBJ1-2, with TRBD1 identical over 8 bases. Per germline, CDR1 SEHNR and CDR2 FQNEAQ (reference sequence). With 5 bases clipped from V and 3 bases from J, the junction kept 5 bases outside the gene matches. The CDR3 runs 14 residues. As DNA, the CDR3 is TGTGCCAGCAGCCCACCGGACAGGGACTATGGCTACACCTTC. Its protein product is CASSPPDRDYGYTF.